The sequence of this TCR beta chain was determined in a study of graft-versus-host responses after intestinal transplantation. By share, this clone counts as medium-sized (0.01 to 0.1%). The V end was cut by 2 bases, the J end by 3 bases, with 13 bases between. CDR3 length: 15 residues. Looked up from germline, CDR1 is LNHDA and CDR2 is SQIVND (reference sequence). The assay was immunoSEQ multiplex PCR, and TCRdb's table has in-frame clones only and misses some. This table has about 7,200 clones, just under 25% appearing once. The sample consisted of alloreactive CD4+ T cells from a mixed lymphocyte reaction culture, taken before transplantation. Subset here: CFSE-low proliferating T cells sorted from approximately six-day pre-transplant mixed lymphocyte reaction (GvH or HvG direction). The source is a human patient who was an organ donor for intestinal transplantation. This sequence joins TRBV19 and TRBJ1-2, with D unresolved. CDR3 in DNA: TGTGCCAGTAGTATAACCCGAGGAGCACACTATGGCTACACCTTC. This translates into CASSITRGAHYGYTF.